This entry lists 5 T cell receptor beta chains sequenced from one sample in a study of kidney transplant recipient with SARS-CoV-2 infection. TCRdb ran MiXCR on the reads and lists one entry per CDR3 protein. The sample comprises 200,000 to 300,000 distinct CDR3 sequences, 25% to 30% of which are singletons, and under 7.5% rests with the top ten. The starting material was a blood sample, obtained at baseline and on roughly day 110 from a kidney transplant recipient. The receptors derive from a male patient in his 30s who had COVID-19 and was a kidney transplant recipient. The graft donor may have contributed some T cells.

This clonotype was seen a handful of times. In this CDR3 the conserved last residue, phenylalanine or tryptophan, is missing, so a read error is likely. Because the CDR3's place on the DNA is in doubt, the DNA is left out and the CDR3 is given as listed by TCRdb. The chain is built from TRBV21-1 and TRBJ1-6; TRBD1 reflects the table's D call only, with no check against the DNA. TRBV21-1 corresponds to a pseudogene. The CDR3 extends over 11 residues, inclusive of both ends. Here the CDR3 reads CASSKGDRGGN.

Worth noting for this clonotype: This likely traces to a read error, being one base from a far larger clone. The genes are TRBV6-5 and TRBJ2-7; 15 nucleotides line up with TRBD2. The J call may be in error: the DNA end matches TRBJ2-5 better. The CDR3 extends over 17 amino acids. Per germline, CDR1 MNHEY and CDR2 SVGAGI. CDR3 DNA: TGTGCCGGCAGTCAAAGGACTAGCGGGAGGGTTTTCGAGACCCAGTACTTC. It specifies CAGSQRTSGRVFETQYF.

As for this clonotype: At one boundary the junction diverges from the germline segment, which might be a read error. The chain employs TRBV16 and TRBJ1-2; D unclear. The germline gives CDR1 KGHSY, CDR2 FQNENV. The CDR3 has 17 amino acids. The CDR3 DNA follows: TGTGCCAGCAGCGTCGGTCCGGTCGTTAGGAAGACCTATAGCTACACCTTC. It yields the protein CASSVGPVVRKTYSYTF.

Comment on this clonotype: This may be a read error: a much more frequent sequence differs by one nucleotide. This chain joins TRBV28 and TRBJ2-7; TRBD1 agrees at 7 bases. The V gene's germline CDR1 is MDHEN and CDR2 SYDVKM. CDR3 size: 14 residues. CDR3 bases: TGTGTCAGCAGTTCACCAAAGACAGGGTACGAGCAGTACTTC. This translates into CVSSSPKTGYEQYF.

This clonotype was counted ten times or more. The chain has TRBV7-8 and TRBJ1-2; D gene ambiguous. The V end was cut by 5 bases, the J end by 4 bases, with 23 bases between. This CDR3 contains 17 residues. Germline values: CDR1 SGHVS, CDR2 FQNEAQ. CDR3 region: CASSIVAFTRKTYGYTF. CDR3 coding DNA: TGTGCCAGCAGCATCGTTGCGTTTACCCGAAAGACCTATGGCTACACCTTC.